This T cell receptor (beta chain) stems from a study of T cell changes during pregnancy in multiple sclerosis. Germline V gene data show CDR1 as SGDLS and CDR2 as YYNGEE. This CDR3 spans 14 amino acids. The V end was cut by 4 bases, the J end by 2 bases, with 11 bases between. Only in-frame clones appear in the TCRdb table, and some are missing; sequencing was by immunoSEQ multiplex PCR. The data contain 49,000 or so clones, around 94% of them singletons. This chain links TRBV9 with TRBJ2-3; D remains ambiguous. Sequencing used CD8+ T cells from peripheral blood mononuclear cells, obtained before pregnancy. The receptor was derived from a female donor with multiple sclerosis, enrolled in a pregnancy study. CDR3 amino acids: CASSPSPYTDTQYF. The CDR3 bases are TGTGCCAGCAGCCCATCTCCCTACACAGATACGCAGTATTTT.